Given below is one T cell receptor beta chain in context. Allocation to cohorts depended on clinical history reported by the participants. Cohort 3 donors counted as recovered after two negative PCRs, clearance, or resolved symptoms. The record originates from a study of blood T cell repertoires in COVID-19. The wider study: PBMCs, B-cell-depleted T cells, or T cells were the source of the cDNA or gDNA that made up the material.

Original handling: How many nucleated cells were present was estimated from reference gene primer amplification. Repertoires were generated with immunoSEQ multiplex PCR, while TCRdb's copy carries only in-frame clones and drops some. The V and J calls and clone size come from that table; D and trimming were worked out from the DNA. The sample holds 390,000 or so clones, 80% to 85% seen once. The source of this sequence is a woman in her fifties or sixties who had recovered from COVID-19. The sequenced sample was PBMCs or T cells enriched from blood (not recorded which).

Here the CDR3 DNA reads TGTGCCAGCAGCTCCCAGTTGAACACTGAAGCTTTCTTT. The encoded protein is CASSSQLNTEAFF. The chain combines TRBV11-3 with TRBJ1-1; no clear D gene. The CDR3 contains 13 residues. Between the trimmed V and J ends, which lost 4 bases and 0 bases, there was a span of 6 bases. Germline CDR1 SGHNT, CDR2 YENEEA.